The entry below describes one T cell receptor (beta chain). The data are from a study of T cell responses to AZD1222 COVID-19 vaccine. Sequencing used immunoSEQ multiplex PCR; TCRdb keeps in-frame clones, though not all of them. Of roughly 91,000 clones listed, approximately 89% are singletons. The sequence was obtained from an adult in good health. Sequencing used peripheral blood, obtained on day 0 of AZD1222 vaccination.

CDR3 DNA: TGTGCCAGCAGGAGCCCCGGGACTTTCGAGTTCTTC. This translates into CASRSPGTFEFF. This chain joins TRBV27 and TRBJ2-1, with D perhaps matching TRBD2 (6 bases). The V end was cut by 6 bases, the J end by 14 bases, with 17 bases between. CDR3 length equals 12 residues. Germline values: CDR1 MNHEY, CDR2 SMNVEV (reference sequence).